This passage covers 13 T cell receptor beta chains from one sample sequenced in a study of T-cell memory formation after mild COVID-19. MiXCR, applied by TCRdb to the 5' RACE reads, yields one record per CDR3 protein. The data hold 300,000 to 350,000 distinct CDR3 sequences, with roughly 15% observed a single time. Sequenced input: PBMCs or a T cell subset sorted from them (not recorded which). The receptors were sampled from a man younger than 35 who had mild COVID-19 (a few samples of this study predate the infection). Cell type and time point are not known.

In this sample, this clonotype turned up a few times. CDR3: CASTYGGLGIQYF. In DNA, the CDR3 is TGTGCCAGCACCTACGGAGGTCTAGGCATTCAGTACTTC. The gene calls are TRBV6-6 and TRBJ2-4; possibly TRBD2 for D (5 bases). CDR3 size: 13 residues. Germline V CDR1 and CDR2: MNHNY, SVGAGI (reference sequence). Trimming removed 7 bases from V and 9 bases from J, with 16 bases in between.

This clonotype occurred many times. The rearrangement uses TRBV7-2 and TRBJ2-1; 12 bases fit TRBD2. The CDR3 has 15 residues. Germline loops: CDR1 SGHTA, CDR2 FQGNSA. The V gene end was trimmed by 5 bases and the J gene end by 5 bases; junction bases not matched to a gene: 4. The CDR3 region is CASSPGLAGNNEQFF. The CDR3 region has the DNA TGTGCCAGCAGCCCCGGACTAGCGGGGAACAATGAGCAGTTCTTC.

CDR3: CASSESEGAEQYF. CDR3 DNA: TGCGCCAGCAGTGAGTCGGAAGGGGCCGAGCAGTACTTC. The chain employs TRBV10-1 and TRBJ2-7; the D gene is possibly TRBD1 (5 bases). CDR1 is WNHNN and CDR2 is SYGVQD in the germline V gene (reference sequence). Trimming took off 0 bases at V and 6 bases at J, with 9 bases between the two ends. The CDR3 is 13 residues long.

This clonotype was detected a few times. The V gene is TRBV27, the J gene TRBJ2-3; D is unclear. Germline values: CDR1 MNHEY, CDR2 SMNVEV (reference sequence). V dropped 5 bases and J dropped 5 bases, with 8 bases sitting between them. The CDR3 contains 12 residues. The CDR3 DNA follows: TGTGCCAGCAGTCCCCTGAAAGATACGCAGTATTTT. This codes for CASSPLKDTQYF.

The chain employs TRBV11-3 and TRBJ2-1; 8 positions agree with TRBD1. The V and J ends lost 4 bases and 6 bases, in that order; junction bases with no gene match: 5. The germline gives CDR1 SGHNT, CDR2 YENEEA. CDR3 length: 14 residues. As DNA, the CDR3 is TGTGCCAGCAGCTCCTCGGACAGGGCCAATGAGCAGTTCTTC. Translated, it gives CASSSSDRANEQFF. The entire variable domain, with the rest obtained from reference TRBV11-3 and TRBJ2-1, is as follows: EAGVVQSPRYKIIEKKQPVAFWCNPISGHNTLYWYLQNLGQGPELLIRYENEEAVDDSQLPKDRFSAERLKGVDSTLKIQPAELGDSAVYLCASSSSDRANEQFFGPGTRLTVL.

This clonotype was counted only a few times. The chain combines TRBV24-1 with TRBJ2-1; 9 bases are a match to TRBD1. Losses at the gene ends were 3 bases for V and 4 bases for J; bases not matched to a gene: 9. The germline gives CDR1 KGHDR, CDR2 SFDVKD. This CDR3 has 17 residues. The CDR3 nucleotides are TGTGCCACCAGTGATCTGGGGGACAGGGCGCATTACAATGAGCAGTTCTTC. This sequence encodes CATSDLGDRAHYNEQFF.

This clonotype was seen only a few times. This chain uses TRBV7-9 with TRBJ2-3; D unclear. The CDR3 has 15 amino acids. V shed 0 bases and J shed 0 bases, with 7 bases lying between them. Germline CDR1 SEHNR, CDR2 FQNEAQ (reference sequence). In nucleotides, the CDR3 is TGTGCCAGCAGCTTAGCGGGGTCTAGCACAGATACGCAGTATTTT. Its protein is CASSLAGSSTDTQYF.

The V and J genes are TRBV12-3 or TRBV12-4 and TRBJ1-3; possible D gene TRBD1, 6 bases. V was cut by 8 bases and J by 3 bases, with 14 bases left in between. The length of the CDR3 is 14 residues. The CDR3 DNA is TGTGCCAGCCGGGAGGGGGTCGGTGGAAACACCATATATTTT. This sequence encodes CASREGVGGNTIYF.

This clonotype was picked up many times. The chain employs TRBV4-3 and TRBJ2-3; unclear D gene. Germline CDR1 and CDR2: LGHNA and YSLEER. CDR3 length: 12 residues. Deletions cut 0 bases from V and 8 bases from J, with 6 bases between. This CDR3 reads CASSQDPGTQYF. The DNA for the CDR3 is TGCGCCAGCAGCCAAGACCCGGGTACGCAGTATTTT.

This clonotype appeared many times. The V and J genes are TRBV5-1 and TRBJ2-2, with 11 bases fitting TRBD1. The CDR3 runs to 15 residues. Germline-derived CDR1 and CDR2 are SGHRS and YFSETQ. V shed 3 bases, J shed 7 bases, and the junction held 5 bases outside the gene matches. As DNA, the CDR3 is TGCGCCAGCAGCTCGGACAGGGGGCGCGTCGGGGAGCTGTTTTTT. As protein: CASSSDRGRVGELFF.

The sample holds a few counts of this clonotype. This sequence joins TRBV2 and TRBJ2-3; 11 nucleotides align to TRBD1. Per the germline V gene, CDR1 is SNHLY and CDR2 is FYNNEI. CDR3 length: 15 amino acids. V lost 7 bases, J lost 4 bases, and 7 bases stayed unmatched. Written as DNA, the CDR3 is TGTGCCAGCAAGCGGGGGACAGGGGGTGCAGATACGCAGTATTTT. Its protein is CASKRGTGGADTQYF.

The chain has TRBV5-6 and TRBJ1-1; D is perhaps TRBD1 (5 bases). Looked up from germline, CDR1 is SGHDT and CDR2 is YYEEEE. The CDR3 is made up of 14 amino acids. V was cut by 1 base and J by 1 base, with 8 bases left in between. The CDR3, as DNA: TGTGCCAGCAGCTTGACAGGCTCGAACACTGAAGCTTTCTTT. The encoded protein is CASSLTGSNTEAFF. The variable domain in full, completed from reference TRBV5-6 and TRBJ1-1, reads DAGVTQSPTHLIKTRGQQVTLRCSPKSGHDTVSWYQQALGQGPQFIFQYYEEEERQRGNFPDRFSGHQFPNYSSELNVNALLLGDSALYLCASSLTGSNTEAFFGQGTRLTVV.

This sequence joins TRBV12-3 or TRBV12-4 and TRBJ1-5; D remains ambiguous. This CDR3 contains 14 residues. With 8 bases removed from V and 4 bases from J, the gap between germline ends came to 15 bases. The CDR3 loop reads CASVSGLQNQPQHF. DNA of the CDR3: TGTGCCAGCGTGAGCGGGCTTCAGAATCAGCCCCAGCATTTT.